The rows below give T cell receptor beta chains drawn from one sample of a study of T cells in localized non-small cell lung cancer. Libraries were prepared by immunoSEQ multiplex PCR; TCRdb keeps only in-frame clonotypes and omits some of them. The table records some 36,000 clones, roughly 88% of them present only once. The sequenced sample was peripheral blood mononuclear cells, obtained before any cancer treatment. All receptors derive from a male donor older than 55 with stage II lung adenocarcinoma. Each CDR3 is given with its conserved first and last residue. D genes are given only for firm matches. Some rows mark clone size as missing; the rest say once, few, many or name a class of expanded clone.

clone size,D gene,V gene,J gene,CDR3 protein,CDR3 DNA
-,TRBD1,TRBV27,TRBJ1-2,CASSWGATGNYGYTF,TGTGCCAGCAGTTGGGGGGCGACAGGGAACTATGGCTACACCTTC
-,TRBD1,TRBV6-6,TRBJ2-7,CASRTLDRGKYEQYF,TGTGCCAGCAGAACCTTGGACAGGGGGAAGTACGAGCAGTACTTC
-,-,TRBV10-3,TRBJ2-6,CAISGEVRELTGANVLTF,TGTGCCATCAGTGGAGAGGTCAGGGAATTAACTGGGGCCAACGTCCTGACTTTC
-,-,TRBV15,TRBJ1-1,CATSRVEGDTEAFF,TGTGCCACCAGCAGAGTCGAGGGGGACACTGAAGCTTTCTTT
-,-,TRBV6-6,TRBJ1-1,CASSTVWRQATEAFF,TGTGCCAGCAGTACGGTATGGCGTCAGGCCACTGAAGCTTTCTTT
-,-,TRBV5-1,TRBJ2-7,CASSPETRDFGEQYF,TGCGCCAGCAGCCCCGAGACCAGGGATTTTGGCGAGCAGTACTTC
-,-,TRBV9,TRBJ2-3,CASSIGSTDTQYF,TGTGCCAGCAGCATTGGGAGCACAGATACGCAGTATTTT
-,-,TRBV29-1,TRBJ2-3,CSGQTGYTDTQYF,TGCAGCGGTCAAACTGGATACACAGATACGCAGTATTTT
-,-,TRBV28,TRBJ2-1,CASRSSYNEQFF,TGTGCCAGTAGGTCTTCCTACAATGAGCAGTTCTTC
-,-,TRBV29-1,TRBJ2-1,CSALKGGNEQFF,TGCAGCGCTCTAAAAGGGGGTAATGAGCAGTTCTTC
few,-,TRBV12-5,TRBJ2-2,CASRRTGELFF,TGTGCTAGTCGCCGGACCGGGGAGCTGTTTTTT
-,-,TRBV10-3,TRBJ2-3,CAANSGTTDTQYF,TGTGCCGCCAATAGCGGAACCACAGATACGCAGTATTTT
-,-,TRBV5-1,TRBJ1-4,CASSLTGSEKLFF,TGCGCCAGCAGCTTGACAGGGAGCGAAAAACTGTTTTTT
-,-,TRBV18,TRBJ1-3,CASSPTTAGNTIYF,TGTGCCAGCTCGCCGACGACAGCTGGAAACACCATATATTTT
-,-,TRBV28,TRBJ2-1,CASSSNTYNEQFF,TGTGCCAGCAGTTCAAACACGTACAATGAGCAGTTCTTC
-,-,TRBV7-2,TRBJ1-6,CASSLAGTFNPSPLHF,TGTGCCAGCAGCTTAGCGGGGACCTTCAACCCTTCACCCCTCCACTTT
-,TRBD1,TRBV28,TRBJ2-4,CASSSTGGSGKNIQYF,TGTGCCAGCAGTTCTACAGGGGGCTCGGGCAAAAACATTCAGTACTTC
-,TRBD1,TRBV6-5,TRBJ1-2,CAIRRGTGGGYTF,TGTGCCATCAGGAGGGGGACAGGGGGAGGCTACACCTTC
-,-,TRBV4-3,TRBJ2-1,CASSPEGGPRGNEQFF,TGCGCCAGCAGCCCTGAGGGGGGCCCTAGGGGCAATGAGCAGTTCTTC
once,-,TRBV6-5,TRBJ1-1,CASSYSQSGANTEAFF,TGTGCCAGCAGTTACTCCCAATCAGGGGCGAACACTGAAGCTTTCTTT
-,-,TRBV5-1,TRBJ1-3,CASSSYSSGNTIYF,TGCGCCAGCAGCTCTTACAGCTCTGGAAACACCATATATTTT
-,TRBD1,TRBV6-6,TRBJ2-7,CASSYGTGFREQYF,TGTGCCAGCAGTTATGGGACAGGGTTCCGCGAGCAGTACTTC
-,TRBD1,TRBV19,TRBJ2-7,CASSIAPRGLGSYEQYF,TGTGCCAGTAGTATAGCCCCTAGGGGGCTTGGATCCTACGAGCAGTACTTC
-,TRBD1,TRBV5-1,TRBJ2-7,CASSPLQGATYEQYF,TGCGCCAGCAGCCCTCTGCAGGGGGCTACCTACGAGCAGTACTTC
few,-,TRBV6-1,TRBJ2-5,CASSGTGRAKTQYF,TGTGCCAGCAGTGGGACAGGGAGGGCGAAGACCCAGTACTTC
-,-,TRBV5-6,TRBJ1-1,CASSLGMGEAFF,TGTGCCAGCAGCTTGGGAATGGGTGAAGCTTTCTTT
-,-,TRBV28,TRBJ1-2,CASSLRGYGYTF,TGTGCCAGCAGTTTACGGGGATATGGCTACACCTTC
once,TRBD1,TRBV6-6,TRBJ1-1,CASSPDRVTEAFF,TGTGCCAGCAGTCCCGACAGGGTCACTGAAGCTTTCTTT
-,-,TRBV5-4,TRBJ2-1,CASSWGGGNEQFF,TGTGCCAGCAGCTGGGGGGGCGGGAATGAGCAGTTCTTC
-,-,TRBV6-1,TRBJ2-3,CASSDRGPTDTQYF,TGTGCCAGCAGTGATAGGGGCCCCACAGATACGCAGTATTTT
-,-,TRBV6-5,TRBJ1-1,CASSYSQVTEAFF,TGTGCCAGCAGTTACTCGCAGGTTACTGAAGCTTTCTTT
-,-,TRBV19,TRBJ1-5,CASSASTAGVQPQHF,TGTGCCAGTAGTGCTTCCACGGCAGGGGTCCAGCCCCAGCATTTT
few,TRBD1,TRBV7-3,TRBJ2-2,CASSDPQGGINTGELFF,TGTGCCAGCAGCGATCCACAGGGGGGAATTAACACCGGGGAGCTGTTTTTT
-,TRBD2,TRBV13,TRBJ2-1,CASSWWTSGSYNEQFF,TGTGCCAGCAGCTGGTGGACTAGCGGGTCCTACAATGAGCAGTTCTTC
-,TRBD1,TRBV10-3,TRBJ2-7,CATNPGQGGEQYF,TGTGCCACCAACCCGGGACAGGGTGGTGAGCAGTACTTC
-,-,TRBV9,TRBJ1-2,CASSFQDTDYGYTF,TGTGCCAGCAGCTTTCAGGACACGGACTATGGCTACACCTTC
-,-,TRBV4-3,TRBJ2-1,CASSQILAYNEQFF,TGCGCCAGCAGCCAAATTCTAGCGTACAATGAGCAGTTCTTC
-,-,TRBV9,TRBJ2-7,CASSVGDVHEQYF,TGTGCCAGCAGCGTAGGAGATGTACACGAGCAGTACTTC
few,-,TRBV29-1,TRBJ1-2,CSVGPTLSYGYTF,TGCAGCGTTGGCCCTACACTTTCCTATGGCTACACCTTC
-,TRBD1,TRBV11-2,TRBJ1-1,CASSPDRGTEAFF,TGTGCCAGCAGCCCGGACAGGGGCACTGAAGCTTTCTTT
-,-,TRBV19,TRBJ1-2,CASSTGQSPPLYGYTF,TGTGCCAGTAGTACCGGACAGTCGCCGCCCCTCTATGGCTACACCTTC
-,-,TRBV6-6,TRBJ1-3,CASSYGEFSGNTIYF,TGTGCCAGCAGTTACGGGGAGTTCTCTGGAAACACCATATATTTT
once,-,TRBV5-1,TRBJ2-5,CASSSSGAAGETQYF,TGCGCCAGCAGCTCCTCGGGGGCGGCGGGTGAGACCCAGTACTTC
once,TRBD2,TRBV5-4,TRBJ2-6,CASSPSRGDSGANVLTF,TGTGCCAGCAGCCCCTCGCGGGGGGACTCTGGGGCCAACGTCCTGACTTTC
-,TRBD1,TRBV2,TRBJ2-5,CASGSGQGSKETQYF,TGTGCCAGCGGATCGGGACAGGGGTCGAAAGAGACCCAGTACTTC
few,-,TRBV6-1,TRBJ2-3,CASSRTRTDTQYF,TGTGCCAGCAGTAGGACACGCACAGATACGCAGTATTTT
-,-,TRBV5-4,TRBJ2-5,CASSLVGGGETQYF,TGTGCCAGCAGCTTGGTCGGGGGTGGCGAGACCCAGTACTTC
-,-,TRBV30,TRBJ2-7,CAWSKGFYEQYF,TGTGCCTGGAGTAAGGGGTTCTACGAGCAGTACTTC
once,-,TRBV11-3,TRBJ2-1,CASSLDIGEQFF,TGTGCCAGCAGCTTAGATATCGGTGAGCAGTTCTTC
-,-,TRBV6-1,TRBJ2-7,CATPTDNHEQYF,TGTGCCACCCCGACAGATAACCACGAGCAGTACTTC